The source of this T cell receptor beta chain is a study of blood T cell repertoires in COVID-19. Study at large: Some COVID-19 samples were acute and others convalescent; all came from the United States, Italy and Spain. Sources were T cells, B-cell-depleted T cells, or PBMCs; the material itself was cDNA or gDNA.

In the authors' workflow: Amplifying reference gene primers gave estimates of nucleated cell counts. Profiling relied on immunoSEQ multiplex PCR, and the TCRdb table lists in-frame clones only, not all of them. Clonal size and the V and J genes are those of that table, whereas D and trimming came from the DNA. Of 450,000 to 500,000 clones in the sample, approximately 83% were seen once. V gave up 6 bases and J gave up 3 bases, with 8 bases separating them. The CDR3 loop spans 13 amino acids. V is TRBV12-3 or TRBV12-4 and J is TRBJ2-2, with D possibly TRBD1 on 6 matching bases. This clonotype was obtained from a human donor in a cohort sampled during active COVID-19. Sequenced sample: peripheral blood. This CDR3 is CASSSGDTGELFF. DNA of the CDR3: TGTGCCAGCAGCTCAGGGGACACCGGGGAGCTGTTTTTT.